This TCR beta chain is drawn from a study of T cell responses to AZD1222 COVID-19 vaccine. Study-wide points: At 160-218 and 743-854, vaccine-associated CD4 TCRs were dominant, and they spanned spike. Only a handful of AZD1222 recipients, more than five in all, had baseline seropositivity.

Generated by immunoSEQ multiplex PCR, the TCRdb table keeps only in-frame clones and is missing some. The table shows roughly 200,000 clones, with 88% occurring only once. With respect to this clone: Its antigen is currently unknown.

The material was peripheral blood, obtained on day 0 of AZD1222 vaccination. The source is an adult in good health.

CDR3 region: CASSPWRRLDQPQHF. In nucleotides, the CDR3 is TGTGCCAGCAGCCCTTGGCGTAGATTGGATCAGCCCCAGCATTTT. The genes are TRBV5-6 and TRBJ1-5; D not certain. CDR1 SGHDT and CDR2 YYEEEE come from the germline V gene. Trimming stripped 4 bases from V and 5 bases from J, with 16 bases between. The CDR3 loop spans 15 amino acids.